The clone carrying this TCR beta chain was detected ten times or more. Its cognate antigen is unknown. This sample was included in a study of liver allograft versus peripheral blood T cells. Turning to the study itself: Within transplanted livers, the T cell receptor repertoires were examined and compared against the repertoires present in the peripheral blood of liver transplant recipients.

TCRdb fed the reads into MiXCR, producing one record per CDR3 protein. Of some 14,000 distinct CDR3 sequences in the sample, approximately 18% were seen once. Study outcomes and limitations: Intragraft T cell receptor repertoires of liver allografts were reportedly distinct from those in peripheral blood.

The source of this sequence is a human patient who had a liver transplant. Some T cells may have originated in the graft donor.

This CDR3 is CASSYYSSPSYEQYF. Here the CDR3 DNA reads TGTGCCAGCAGTTACTACAGCTCTCCCTCCTACGAGCAGTACTTC. The V call is TRBV6-6, the J call TRBJ2-7; D is uncertain. Trimming cost V 1 base and J 0 bases, with 10 bases left between them. The CDR3 covers 15 residues. Looked up from germline, CDR1 is MNHNY and CDR2 is SVGAGI (reference sequence).